The TCR beta chain described here comes from a study of identical twins listed by TCRdb under 2016. Some background on the complete study: To test whether fetal clonotypes persist, the study used deep sequencing on TCR alpha and beta repertoires from monozygotic twins, unrelated adults of various ages, and cord blood. To rule out contamination, replicate twin experiments were performed at different times with different library preparation protocols. Overall study results and their limits: Conclusions relied on cross-sectional statistical analysis, since the same donors could not be followed over many years. Out-of-frame TCR alpha sequences shared between twins showed an excess of low generation-probability sequences compared with coincidental sharing between unrelated individuals. A weaker excess of twin sharing was found in beta out-of-frame sequences because the signal-to-noise ratio was lowered by fewer shared sequences. Zero-insertion analyses could be partly confounded by invariant T cells such as MAIT and iNKT, although diverse VJ usage argued against such confounding for most clonotypes. Fewer insertions were carried by abundant cord blood beta clonotypes; a weaker similar trend was observed in young adult naive repertoires, while no such trend was observed in memory repertoires. In monozygotic twins, recombination models systematically underestimated out-of-frame TCR alpha sharing, but the models matched the sharing seen between unrelated individuals.

Every donor in the study was a healthy Caucasian. The researchers also sequenced three unrelated adults who were not twins: a male aged 18 to 30, a male aged 50 to 59, and a female aged 50 to 59. Miltenyi CD45RO+ enrichment and human naive T-cell isolation kits were used to isolate memory (CD45RO+) and naive T cells from PBMC. Library creation used 5' RACE. The listed sequencing device is Illumina HiSeq 2000. Template switching introduced a universal primer binding site; the final cDNA contained a unique molecular identifier, enabling accurate counting of TCR cDNA molecules. First-strand cDNA for TCR alpha and beta chains was synthesized from specific primers in the conserved constant-segment region. To control for contamination, each cDNA library was double barcoded with a SMART-Mk sample barcode plus Illumina barcodes. TruSeq adapter sequences, together with Illumina sample barcodes, were added in two successive PCR steps. TCR alpha and beta cDNA libraries were sequenced on the Illumina HiSeq platform with custom primers. Per the original workflow: MiGEC processed the raw reads to extract unique molecular identifiers, while MiXCR was used to determine the CDR3 positions. For each individual, recombination models were inferred using an EM algorithm with the repgenHMM and IGoR tools. Shared clonotypes were analyzed with the tcR package in R, and sharing was normalized by the product of cloneset sizes. Out-of-frame nonproductive sequences were analyzed to study raw recombination free of thymic and clonal selection effects. TCRdb trimmed the raw reads at Q25, called clones with MiXCR and kept productive beta chains. Rows matching on CDR3 protein sequence are summarized as one entry with the most common DNA and genes. TCRdb, not the original authors, processed these V and J calls. The sample yields some 330,000 distinct CDR3 sequences; around 9% were counted once. Under 9.5% of the sample belongs to the ten largest clones.

This clonotype was seen many times. Its binding antigen is unknown. The record has no base qualities; no much larger clone is one base away. Germline trimming amounts to 6 bases on V and 1 base on J, with 7 as the count of junction bases outside the gene matches. Looking up the germline V gene (reference sequence) yields CDR1 DFQATT and CDR2 SNEGSKA. The CDR3, from cysteine to phenylalanine, totals 14 residues. The CDR3 DNA has 42 bases and is translated from base 1. The sequencing input was naive T cells sorted from blood. Sample cell subset or site, as interpreted from the label and publication: cells isolated with a human naive T-cell isolation kit. The V and J genes are TRBV20-1 and TRBJ2-7, with 9 bases matching TRBD2. The sequence came from a woman aged 45-59 years in good health. The nucleotide sequence reads as follows: TGCAGTGCATCTCTAGCGGGACATTCCTACGAGCAGTACTTC. Translated, this is CSASLAGHSYEQYF.